This T cell receptor beta chain emerged from a study of shared clonotypes between healthy human individuals (TCRdb year 2020). Turning to the overall study: A few men and a couple of women, aged 18 to 49 years, made up the cohort. For each donor, three plates each were used for CD4 naive and CD4 memory, two plates were used for CD8 naive, and one plate was used for CD8 memory. The study deeply sequenced blood TCR repertoires of about 5 healthy adults to estimate repertoire size and the extent of clonotype sharing between individuals. To increase sequencing depth and limit assay-specific biases, TCR repertoire library preparation and sequencing were carried out by different laboratories using diverse techniques. Between about 0.85 and 9.5 billion PBMCs per donor were obtained by leukapheresis.

Via the germline V gene (reference sequence), CDR1 is MNHNY and CDR2 SVGAGI. V and J lose 5 bases and 5 bases, and a span of 12 bases separates them. The CDR3 runs 13 amino acids, cysteine and phenylalanine included. The read is trimmed to its CDR3 DNA, 39 bases read in frame from base 1. Healthy HIV-negative adults with no recently reported acute infections or vaccinations were included as donors. Every donor was a Caucasian adult residing in Nashville, Tennessee, USA. CD4+ T cells were enriched by magnetic negative selection; naive cells were then positively selected on CD45RA, and the negative fraction formed the memory subset. Blood was obtained by leukapheresis, after which PBMCs were separated by Ficoll-Histopaque density gradient centrifugation and cryopreserved in liquid nitrogen vapor phase. Analytical flow cytometry was used to check the purity and quantity of each magnetically sorted T cell population. Each sorted fraction had its genomic DNA isolated and then quantified by UV absorbance on a Nanodrop 2000c.

Using the deep immunoSEQ assay, multiplex PCR amplified TCR CDR3 regions from genomic DNA. Extracted genomic DNA from each cell subset was distributed evenly across all wells of several immunoSEQ 96-well plates, and each plate was treated as a replicate. For sorted subsets, around 200 ng genomic DNA, equal to tens of thousands of T cell genomes, was loaded into each replicate PCR. The purified libraries were quantified using a Qubit 3.0 fluorometer, sized with a Bioanalyzer 2100, and then quantified again using the KAPA Library Quantification kit. Each immunoSEQ 96-well plate was sequenced on its own single-read 150-cycle Illumina NextSeq 550 flow cell. Under the source paper's analysis protocol: Because the immunoSEQ output included only junctional sequences and no quality scores, the filtering could not be the same as the filtering used for full-length reads. To assign V/J genes and CDR3, sequences were annotated using PyIR, a Python wrapper for IgBLAST v1.9, with IMGT germline references. Any read was removed if the V/J assignment was weak (E-value above 1e-6), the CDR3 was missing, or the read contained stop codons, out-of-frame junctions, or ambiguous translated residues. V3J clonotypes were defined by identical inferred V gene, J gene, and CDR3 amino acid sequence. To compute the percentage overlap between repertoires, the number of shared unique clonotypes was divided by the size of the smaller repertoire. RTK rarefaction, the Chao1 estimator, and Recon v2.1 estimates of unobserved clonotypes were used to assess repertoire richness. For all TCRbeta clonotypes obtained by the gDNA method from a few donors, generation probabilities were computed with OLGA. Imported from immuneACCESS, the table was reduced by TCRdb to in-frame sequences with V and J called. These copies leave out some clones; in studies compared against another copy, an unresolved V gene accounts for under half, and the cause of the remainder is not known. V and J calls and clone size are copied from that table; D and trimming were computed from the DNA. This sample lists approximately 1,000,000 clones; more than 75% were detected once. The ten largest account for approximately 0.56% of the sample.

The investigation overall reported the following: Sampling was limited to blood, and TCR repertoires in tissue likely differ from TCR repertoires in blood. Because the study included a small number of donors, the genetic and exposure-history diversity represented was limited. Based on pairwise subsampling, the degree of clonotype sharing among donors was expected to be affected by sequencing depth. Rarefaction of sorted-subset datasets indicated incomplete sequencing despite the large sequencing depth. Estimated clonotype richness was generally larger for naive than for memory subsets. Compared with non-shared clonotypes, the clonotypes found in all four sorted-subset donors had higher generation probabilities. About 4.5% of naive CD4, approximately 3.7% of naive CD8, approximately 2.2% of memory CD4, and about 0.4% of memory CD8 clonotypes were shared across a few donors.

In the case of this clone: The specificity of this receptor is unknown. Base qualities are missing; no much larger clone stands one base away.

The sequencing sample was made of memory CD4+ T cells from PBMCs. The cell subset or site label for this specimen denotes: CD45RA-negative fraction. The source of this sequence is a man between 18 and 35 years old in good health. Some clones in this sample may be carry-over from other donors' samples. The V and J genes are TRBV6-6 and TRBJ1-2; the D gene is perhaps TRBD1, from 5 matching bases. The CDR3 protein: CASSGGSLYGYTF. The DNA is TGTGCCAGCAGTGGGGGTTCATTATATGGCTACACCTTC.